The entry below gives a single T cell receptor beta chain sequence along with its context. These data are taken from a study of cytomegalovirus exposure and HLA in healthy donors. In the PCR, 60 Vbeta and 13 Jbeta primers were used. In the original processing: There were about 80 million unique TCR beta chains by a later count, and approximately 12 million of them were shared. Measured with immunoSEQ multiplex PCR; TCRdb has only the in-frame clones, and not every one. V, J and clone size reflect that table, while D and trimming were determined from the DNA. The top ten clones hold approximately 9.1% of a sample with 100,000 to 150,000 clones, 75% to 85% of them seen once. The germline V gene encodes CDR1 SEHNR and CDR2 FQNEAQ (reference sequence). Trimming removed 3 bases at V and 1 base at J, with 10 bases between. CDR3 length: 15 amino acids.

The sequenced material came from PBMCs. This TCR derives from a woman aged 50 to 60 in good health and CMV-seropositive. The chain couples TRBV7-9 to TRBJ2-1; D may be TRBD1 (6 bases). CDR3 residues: CASSFGQGSYNEQFF. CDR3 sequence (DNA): TGTGCCAGCAGCTTTGGGCAGGGGTCCTACAATGAGCAGTTCTTC.